Below, 5 T cell receptor beta chains from the same sample are listed, as sequenced in a study of blood T cell repertoires in COVID-19. TCRdb keeps only in-frame clones here, not all; method: immunoSEQ multiplex PCR. The data contain approximately 380,000 clones, about 89% of them singletons. The sample taken for sequencing was PBMCs or T cells enriched from blood (not recorded which). Receptor source: a woman in her 40s who had been exposed to COVID-19.

The chain employs TRBV7-2 and TRBJ1-1; 7 bases are a match to TRBD1. Germline V gene sequence: CDR1 SGHTA, CDR2 FQGNSA. CDR3 length: 15 amino acids. V trimming: 1 base; J trimming: 8 bases; junction bases outside the gene matches: 10. Written as DNA, the CDR3 is TGTGCCAGCAGCTTAGTCGTGACAGGGTCTATAGAAGCTTTCTTT. This sequence encodes CASSLVVTGSIEAFF.

As concerns this clone: A junction boundary mismatches the germline segment, possibly from a read error. V is TRBV27 and J is TRBJ2-2; 9 bases agree with TRBD2. CDR1 and CDR2 from the germline V gene are MNHEY and SMNVEV (reference sequence). This CDR3 has 17 amino acids. The CDR3, as DNA: TGTGCCAGCTCACTCTCGGGCGGGGGGGCGAAAACCGGGGAGCTGTTTTTT. This gives the protein CASSLSGGGAKTGELFF.

The rearrangement joins TRBV25-1 to TRBJ1-1; no definite D call. The CDR3 runs to 12 residues. V gave up 4 bases and J gave up 4 bases, with 7 bases separating them. CDR1 and CDR2 from the germline V gene are MGHDK and SYGVNS. CDR3 sequence: CASSVVATEAFF. The DNA of the CDR3 is TGTGCCAGCAGTGTAGTCGCCACTGAAGCTTTCTTT.

This chain links TRBV5-1 with TRBJ2-1; 7 positions match TRBD2. J lost 7 bases, V lost 3 bases, and 4 bases had no gene match. CDR3 length: 13 residues. Germline V gene lookup returns CDR1 SGHRS and CDR2 YFSETQ. The CDR3 nucleotides read TGCGCCAGCAGCTCCCAACTAGCGAATGAGCAGTTCTTC. It translates to CASSSQLANEQFF.

This clone was counted a single time. The rearrangement links TRBV30 to TRBJ2-7; 10 nucleotides align to TRBD2. The V gene's germline CDR1 is GTSNPN and CDR2 SVGIG (reference sequence). This CDR3 contains 14 residues. V lost 5 bases and J lost 4; bases outside the gene matches: 8. This CDR3 reads CAWGSGRAGYEQYF. DNA for the CDR3: TGTGCCTGGGGAAGCGGGAGGGCGGGTTACGAGCAGTACTTC. Based on the CDR3 plus reference TRBV30 and TRBJ2-7, the full variable domain is SQTIHQWPATLVQPVGSPLSLECTVEGTSNPNLYWYRQAAGRGLQLLFYSVGIGQISSEVPQNLSASRPQDRQFILSSKKLLLSDSGFYLCAWGSGRAGYEQYFGPGTRLTVT.